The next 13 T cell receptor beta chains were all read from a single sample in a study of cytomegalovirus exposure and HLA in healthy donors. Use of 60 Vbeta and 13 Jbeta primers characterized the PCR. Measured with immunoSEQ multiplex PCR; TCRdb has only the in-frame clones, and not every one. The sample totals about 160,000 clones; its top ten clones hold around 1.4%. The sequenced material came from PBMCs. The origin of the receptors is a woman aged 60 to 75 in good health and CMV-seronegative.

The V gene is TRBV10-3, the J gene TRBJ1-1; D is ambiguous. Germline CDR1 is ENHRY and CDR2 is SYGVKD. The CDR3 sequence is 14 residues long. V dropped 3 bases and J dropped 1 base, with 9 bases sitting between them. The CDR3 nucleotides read TGTGCCATCAGTGATGCAACATCGAACACTGAAGCTTTCTTT. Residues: CAISDATSNTEAFF.

CDR3 region: CASSQGDPTDTQYF. CDR3 sequence (DNA): TGCGCCAGCAGCCAAGGAGATCCCACAGATACGCAGTATTTT. J is TRBJ2-3 and V is TRBV5-1; D unresolved. Germline CDR1 and CDR2: SGHRS and YFSETQ. This CDR3 spans 14 amino acids. Trimming removed 4 bases from V and 2 bases from J, with 11 bases in between.

CDR3 DNA sequence: TGTGCCAGCTCGCGGTCGGCAGGGGAAACAGATACGCAGTATTTT. This codes for CASSRSAGETDTQYF. The gene calls are TRBV18 and TRBJ2-3; a possible D gene is TRBD1 (6 bases). The CDR3 length is 15 residues. V lost 6 bases to trimming and J lost 3 bases, with 16 bases between them. From germline, CDR1 is KGHSH and CDR2 LQKENI.

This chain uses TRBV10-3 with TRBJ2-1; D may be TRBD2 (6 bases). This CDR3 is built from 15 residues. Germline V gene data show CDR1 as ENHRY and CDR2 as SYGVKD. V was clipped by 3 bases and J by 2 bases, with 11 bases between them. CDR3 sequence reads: CAISDSGSPYNEQFF. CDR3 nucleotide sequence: TGTGCCATCAGTGACTCCGGGAGCCCCTACAATGAGCAGTTCTTC.

CDR3 protein: CASRTSSGNTIYF. As DNA, the CDR3 is TGTGCCAGCCGTACAAGCTCTGGAAACACCATATATTTT. This chain connects TRBV6-5 to TRBJ1-3; no clear D gene. Germline-derived CDR1 and CDR2 are MNHEY and SVGAGI. V gave up 8 bases and J gave up 0 bases, with 8 bases separating them. This CDR3 is built from 13 residues.

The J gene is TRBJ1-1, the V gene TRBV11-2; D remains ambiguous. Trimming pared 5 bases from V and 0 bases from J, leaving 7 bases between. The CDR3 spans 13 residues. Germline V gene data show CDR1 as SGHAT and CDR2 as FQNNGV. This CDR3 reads CASSRGLNTEAFF. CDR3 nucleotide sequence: TGTGCCAGCAGCCGAGGATTGAACACTGAAGCTTTCTTT.

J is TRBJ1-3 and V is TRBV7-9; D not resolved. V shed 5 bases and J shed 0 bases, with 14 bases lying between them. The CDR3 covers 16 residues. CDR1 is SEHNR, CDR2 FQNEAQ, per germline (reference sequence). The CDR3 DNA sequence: TGTGCCAGCAGCCTACCCTTTAAGAGCTCTGGAAACACCATATATTTT. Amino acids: CASSLPFKSSGNTIYF. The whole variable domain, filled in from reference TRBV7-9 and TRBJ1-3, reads DTGVSQNPRHKITKRGQNVTFRCDPISEHNRLYWYRQTLGQGPEFLTYFQNEAQLEKSRLLSDRFSAERPKGSFSTLEIQRTEQGDSAMYLCASSLPFKSSGNTIYFGEGSWLTVV.

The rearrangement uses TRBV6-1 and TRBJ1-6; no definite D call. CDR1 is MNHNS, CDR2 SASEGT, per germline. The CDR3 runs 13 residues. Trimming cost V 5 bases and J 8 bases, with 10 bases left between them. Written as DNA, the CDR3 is TGTGCCAGCAGTATCCGATTAGATTCACCCCTCCACTTT. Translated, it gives CASSIRLDSPLHF.

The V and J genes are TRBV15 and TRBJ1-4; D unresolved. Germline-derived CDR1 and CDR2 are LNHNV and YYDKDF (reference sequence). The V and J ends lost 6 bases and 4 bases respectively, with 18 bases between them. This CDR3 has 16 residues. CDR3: CATRDSRALGNEKLFF. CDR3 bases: TGTGCCACCAGGGACTCAAGGGCTTTAGGTAATGAAAAACTGTTTTTT.

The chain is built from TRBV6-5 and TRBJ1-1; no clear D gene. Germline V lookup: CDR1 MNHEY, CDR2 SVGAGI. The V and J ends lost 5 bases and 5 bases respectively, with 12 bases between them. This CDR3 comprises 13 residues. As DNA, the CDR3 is TGTGCCAGCAGTCCCTCGGGAGGGACTGAAGCTTTCTTT. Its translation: CASSPSGGTEAFF.

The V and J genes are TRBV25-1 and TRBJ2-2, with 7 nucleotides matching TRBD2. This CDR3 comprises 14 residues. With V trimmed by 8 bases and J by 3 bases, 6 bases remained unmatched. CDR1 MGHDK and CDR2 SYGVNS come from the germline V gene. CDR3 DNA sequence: TGTGCCAGCGTGGGCGGGGGATACACCGGGGAGCTGTTTTTT. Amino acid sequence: CASVGGGYTGELFF.

In DNA form, the CDR3 reads TGTGCCAGCAGGGAGGGACAGGGTGACAATCAGCCCCAGCATTTT. It translates to CASREGQGDNQPQHF. The chain combines TRBV6-1 with TRBJ1-5; 9 nucleotides line up with TRBD1. The V segment lost 6 bases and the J segment 3 bases; nucleotides outside the gene matches: 6. The germline CDR1 and CDR2 sequences are MNHNS and SASEGT. The length of the CDR3 is 15 residues.

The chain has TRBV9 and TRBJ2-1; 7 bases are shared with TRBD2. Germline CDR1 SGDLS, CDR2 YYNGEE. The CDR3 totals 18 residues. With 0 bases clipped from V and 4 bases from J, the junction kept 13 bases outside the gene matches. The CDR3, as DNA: TGTGCCAGCAGCGTAGCCCTTGGGTCCTCTAGCGGATACAATGAGCAGTTCTTC. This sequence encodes CASSVALGSSSGYNEQFF.